This section outlines one TCR beta chain sequence together with its context. This record belongs to a study of blood T cell repertoires in COVID-19. Background on the study: Both acute and convalescent COVID-19 samples were obtained from the United States, Italy and Spain. Sources were T cells, B-cell-depleted T cells, or PBMCs; the material itself was cDNA or gDNA.

Authors' data handling: Estimates of nucleated cell counts were drawn from the amplification of reference gene primers. The protocol was immunoSEQ multiplex PCR, while the TCRdb copy is restricted to in-frame clones and leaves out a portion. V and J calls and clone size are given by that table; D and trimming were obtained from the DNA. This sample has some 270,000 clones, with roughly 90% found just once. Trimming removed 0 bases at V and 4 bases at J, with 12 bases between. CDR1 MGHRA and CDR2 YSYEKL come from the germline V gene. The CDR3 length is 15 residues. The specimen was PBMCs or T cells enriched from blood (not recorded which). The source is a man aged 35-49 years who had been exposed to COVID-19. The genes are TRBV4-1 and TRBJ1-2; no clear D gene. CDR3: CASSQDSTELYGYTF. The DNA of the CDR3 is TGCGCCAGCAGCCAAGATTCAACGGAGCTCTATGGCTACACCTTC.